This entry is about one T cell receptor (beta chain). Its matching antigen is unknown. It was healthy bone marrow donors who served as donors. Between the trimmed V and J ends, which lost 1 base and 6 bases, there was a span of 10 bases. Germline V gene sequence: CDR1 SGHVS, CDR2 FNYEAQ. CDR3 length equals 13 residues. The sample belongs to a study of cytomegalovirus exposure and HLA in healthy donors. Overall study findings and caveats: Most TCR beta V segments were productive about 87% or about 30% of the time in an earlier analysis. An analysis was carried out later, and it reportedly showed fewer N-insertions in an Asian-associated ancestry cluster than the approximately 610-donor mean.

Both 60 Vbeta primers and 13 Jbeta primers went into the PCR. Sequencing was performed with immunoSEQ multiplex PCR; in TCRdb, only in-frame clones are kept and a portion is missing. The sample holds 55,000 to 80,000 clones, 65% to 75% seen once. The sample was PBMCs. This chain uses TRBV7-6 with TRBJ2-7; D uncertain. This clonotype was sampled from a man in his fifties or sixties in good health and CMV-seropositive. In DNA, the CDR3 is TGTGCCAGCAGCTTAGAGGAAGCTAGCGAGCAGTACTTC. Its protein product is CASSLEEASEQYF. Drawing the rest from reference TRBV7-6 and TRBJ2-7, the complete variable domain is GAGVSQSPRYKVTKRGQDVALRCDPISGHVSLYWYRQALGQGPEFLTYFNYEAQQDKSGLPNDRFSAERPEGSISTLTIQRTEQRDSAMYRCASSLEEASEQYFGPGTRLTVT.